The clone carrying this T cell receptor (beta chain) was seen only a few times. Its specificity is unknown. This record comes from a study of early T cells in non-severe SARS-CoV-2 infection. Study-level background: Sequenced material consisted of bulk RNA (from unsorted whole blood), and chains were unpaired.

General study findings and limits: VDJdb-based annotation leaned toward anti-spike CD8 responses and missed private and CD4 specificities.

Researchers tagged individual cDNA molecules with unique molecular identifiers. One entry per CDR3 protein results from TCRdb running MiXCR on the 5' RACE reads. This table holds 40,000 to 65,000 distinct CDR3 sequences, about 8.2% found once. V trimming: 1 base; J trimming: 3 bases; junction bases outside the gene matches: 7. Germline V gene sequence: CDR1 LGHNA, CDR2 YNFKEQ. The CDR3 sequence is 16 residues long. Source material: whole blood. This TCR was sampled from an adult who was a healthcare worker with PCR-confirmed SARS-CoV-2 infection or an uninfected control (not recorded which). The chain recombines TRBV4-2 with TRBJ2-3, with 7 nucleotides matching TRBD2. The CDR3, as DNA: TGTGCCAGCAGCCAAGTGGGATCGGGGGGTACAGATACGCAGTATTTT. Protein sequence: CASSQVGSGGTDTQYF.